These 3 T cell receptor beta chains were sequenced from one sample in a study of blood T cells in healthy people across ages. Then a second PCR, running roughly 6 to 12 cycles, was carried out with a sample-barcoded 5' primer and a J-beta primer mix. MiXCR, run by TCRdb on the 5' RACE reads, gives a single entry per CDR3 protein. The data show more than 450,000 distinct CDR3 sequences, roughly a quarter seen once. In addition, the sample was reused for a study of T cells of mothers and their children.

The sequenced sample consisted of blood. Receptor source: a boy aged 2-15 years in good health.

This clonotype was picked up one time. The V call is TRBV12-3 or TRBV12-4, the J call TRBJ2-3; a weak D match, TRBD2 (5 bases). The CDR3 has 16 amino acids. Deletions cut 4 bases from V and 11 bases from J, with 25 bases between. The CDR3 region has the DNA TGTGCCAGCAGTTCGGCGGGCGGGCTGAGCGCAGATGTGCAGTATTTT. It specifies CASSSAGGLSADVQYF.

The chain recombines TRBV27 with TRBJ2-5; 14 bases are shared with TRBD2. The end of the DNA is better explained by TRBJ2-1, so the J call may be wrong. The CDR3 extends over 15 amino acids. The germline CDR1 and CDR2 sequences are MNHEY and SMNVEV (reference sequence). The CDR3: CASSRTSGGTNEQFF. The DNA of the CDR3 is TGTGCCAGCAGTCGGACTAGCGGGGGGACGAATGAGCAGTTCTTC.

The rearrangement uses TRBV20-1 and TRBJ2-7, with 10 positions matching TRBD2. After removal of 3 bases from V and 1 base from J, the junction contained 0 bases not matched to a gene. The CDR3 length is 13 residues. CDR1 and CDR2 (germline): DFQATT, SNEGSKA (reference sequence). The CDR3 here is CSARGLASYEQYF. CDR3 bases: TGCAGTGCTAGGGGACTAGCGTCCTACGAGCAGTACTTC.